This record looks at one T cell receptor (beta chain) sequence and its context. This clone's antigen is unknown. Base qualities are not recorded, but no much larger clone differs from it by a single base. The library was made by the immunoSEQ multiplex PCR assay. DNA from the cultured, isolated CD4+ T cells was subjected to TCR beta CDR3 sequencing. The paper's data handling went like this. Non-productive TCR sequences were removed and reads were trimmed to the CDR3 region, keeping CDR3s of at least 7 amino acids. Antigen-specific clonotypes were identified with the MANAFEST web app by comparing expansion in peptide wells against reference cultures. Positive clones required FDR<0.05 expansion versus reference and all other wells, odds ratio above 5, and frequency above 0.1% in two replicate wells. Cross-reactive clonotypes were defined as significantly expanded in SARS-CoV-2 spike wells and in at least one common cold coronavirus spike condition. CDR3 similarity was assessed by Levenshtein distance with the stringdist R package, and unrooted trees were built with ape in R 3.6.1. Entries here come from immuneACCESS through TCRdb and include only in-frame sequences with V and J called. Some clones fail to appear in such tables; in the studies checked, an unresolved V gene covers under half of the shortfall, and the cause of the remainder is unknown. From that table come the V and J calls and clone size; the DNA was used to work out D and trimming. In this sample the table shows about 79,000 clones, approximately 74% of which occur a single time. The ten largest make up more than 1.5% of the sample.

Between the V and J ends, shortened by 0 bases and 4 bases respectively, the junction contains 15 bases. The germline V gene gives CDR1 as MNHEY and CDR2 as SVGAGI. From the cysteine through the phenylalanine, the CDR3 covers 16 amino acids. The kept DNA is CDR3 alone, 48 bases in frame from the first base. This entry comes from a study of vaccination effects on CD4 cells after COVID-19 (dated 2022 in TCRdb). At the level of the whole study: Each participant received two doses of an mRNA SARS-CoV-2 vaccine, either BNT162b2 or mRNA-1273. Cultures from other donors in the study were sequenced with the Oncomine TCR Beta short-read assay on an Illumina iSeq 100. Altogether, 10 COVID-19 convalescent patients and 4 SARS-CoV-2-naive healthy vaccine recipients made up the full study. SARS-CoV-2 spike-specific CD4+ TCR repertoires from before and after mRNA vaccination were compared in COVID-19 convalescent patients and in infection-naive vaccine recipients.

To identify antigen-specific CD4+ T cell clonotypes by their expansion, the ViraFEST assay first stimulated PBMC with viral peptide pools and then applied TCR sequencing. After roughly 11 days of culture, CD4+ T cells were isolated with the EasySep CD4+ T cell isolation kit. The absence of prior SARS-CoV-2 infection in healthy vaccine recipients was confirmed by negative nucleocapsid antibodies before and after vaccination. Fewer than 2.5 million PBMC per well were cultured in IMDM with 5% human AB serum, around 9.1 IU/ml IL-2 and gentamicin, plus 10 ug/ml peptides. On days 3 and 7, half of the culture medium was replaced with fresh IL-2-containing medium. Unless noted otherwise, every peptide stimulation condition was grown in triplicate wells. PBMC were separated from whole blood using Ficoll-Paque Plus gradient centrifugation and were then either cryopreserved at -140C or used fresh. The overlapping peptide pools covered the spike proteins of SARS-CoV-2 as well as those of the common cold coronaviruses HCoV-NL63, HCoV-OC43 and HCoV-229E. The QIAamp micro DNA kit was used to extract genomic DNA from the cultured CD4+ T cells.

On the study overall, not on this receptor specifically: The study was limited by a small number of convalescent patients, and early post-infection timepoints were lacking. Among healthy vaccine recipients, nearly all vaccine-induced clones were SARS-CoV-2 mono-reactive, and just 1 of 255 was cross-reactive with common cold coronaviruses. Both infection-induced and vaccine-induced clones contracted markedly at late post-vaccination timepoints, which is consistent with waning T cell responses.

The chain uses TRBV6-5 and TRBJ1-1; TRBD1 could be the D gene, as 6 bases match. This TCR came from a human donor who received a COVID-19 vaccine. This specimen consisted of CD4+ T cells from PBMCs cultured with HCoV-229E spike peptides, obtained before COVID-19 vaccination. In the paper's terms, the cell subset or site label means: HCoV-229E spike overlapping peptide pool stimulation. At the DNA level, the sequence is TGTGCCAGCAGTTACTCTTTTACAGGGCTCGGCACTGAAGCTTTCTTT. Translation gives CASSYSFTGLGTEAFF.